This T cell receptor beta chain was documented in a study of blood T cell repertoires in COVID-19. Study context: Acute-phase and convalescent COVID-19 samples originated in the United States, Italy and Spain. Nucleic acid was either cDNA or gDNA, and it came from T cells, B-cell-depleted T cells, or PBMCs.

V dropped 5 bases and J dropped 3 bases, with 11 bases sitting between them. This CDR3 has 13 residues. Per the germline V gene, CDR1 is SGHNT and CDR2 is YENEEA. Data came from immunoSEQ multiplex PCR; TCRdb stores just in-frame clones and leaves some out. This table holds 380,000 or so clones, about 88% found once. Sequenced material: peripheral blood. The clonotype originates from a woman between 55 and 75 years old with COVID-19, enrolled during active disease. The rearrangement joins TRBV11-3 to TRBJ2-7; weak D call: TRBD1 (6 bases). This CDR3 reads CASSEDRFYEQYF. The CDR3 bases are TGTGCCAGCAGCGAGGACAGATTCTACGAGCAGTACTTC.